This T cell receptor (beta chain) was identified in a study of blood T cell repertoires in COVID-19. Study-level information: The cDNA or gDNA used as material had been derived from T cells, B-cell-depleted T cells, or PBMCs.

There are 16 residues in the CDR3. The germline V gene has CDR1 MNHEY and CDR2 SVGAGI. V dropped 4 bases and J dropped 7 bases, with 19 bases sitting between them. Generated by immunoSEQ multiplex PCR, the TCRdb table keeps only in-frame clones and is missing some. The sample has around 180,000 clones, about 87% seen once. What was sequenced was peripheral blood. The V gene is TRBV6-5, the J gene TRBJ2-2; possible D gene TRBD1, 6 bases. The source of this sequence is a man between 40 and 49 years old with active or convalescent COVID-19. Here the CDR3 reads CASSSPDSLVGGELFF. CDR3 coding DNA: TGTGCCAGCAGTTCCCCGGACAGCCTGGTCGGCGGGGAGCTGTTTTTT.